This TCR beta chain was recovered during a study of blood T cell repertoires in COVID-19. The wider study: Italy, Spain and the United States were the sources of the convalescent and acute COVID-19 samples. T cells, B-cell-depleted T cells, or PBMCs provided the cDNA or gDNA that served as material.

Per germline, CDR1 MDHEN and CDR2 SYDVKM. The V segment lost 6 bases and the J segment 6 bases; nucleotides outside the gene matches: 12. CDR3 length equals 15 residues. The repertoire was sequenced with immunoSEQ multiplex PCR; TCRdb's copy has only in-frame clones and lacks some. The sample lists 250,000 to 300,000 clones; 80% to 90% were seen once. Patients of the Seattle cohort, enrolled during active infection, were followed longitudinally. The clonotype was recovered from a woman in her 70s with COVID-19, enrolled during active disease. The sequenced sample was peripheral blood. The V gene is TRBV28, the J gene TRBJ2-7, with 9 bases matching TRBD1. Written as DNA, the CDR3 is TGTGCCAGCAGCCTTACCGGGACAGGGTATCGCGAGCAGTACTTC. Translating gives CASSLTGTGYREQYF.